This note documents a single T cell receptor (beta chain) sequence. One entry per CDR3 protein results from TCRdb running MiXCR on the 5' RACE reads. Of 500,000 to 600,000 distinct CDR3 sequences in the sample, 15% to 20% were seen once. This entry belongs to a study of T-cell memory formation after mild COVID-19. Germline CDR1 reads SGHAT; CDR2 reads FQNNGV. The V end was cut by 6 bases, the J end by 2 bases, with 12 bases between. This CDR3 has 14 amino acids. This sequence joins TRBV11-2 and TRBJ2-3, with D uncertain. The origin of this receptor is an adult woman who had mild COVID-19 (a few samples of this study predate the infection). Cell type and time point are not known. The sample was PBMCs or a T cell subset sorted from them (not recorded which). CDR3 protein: CASSLSRFTDTQYF. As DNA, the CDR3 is TGTGCCAGCAGTCTATCGAGGTTCACAGATACGCAGTATTTT.